This record covers a single TCR beta chain. Its specificity is unknown. V lost 4 bases to trimming and J lost 3 bases; unmatched junction nucleotides: 3. The CDR3 covers 14 residues. CDR1 and CDR2 from the germline V gene are LGHNA and YNFKEQ. These data belong to a study of T cell responses to AZD1222 COVID-19 vaccine. In the study overall: Pooling covered second doses at about 4 or about 12 weeks.

General study results and limits: Nearly half of spike-specific TCRs reportedly target variant regions that are unmutated in the B.1.351 and B.1.1.7 variants.

Libraries were prepared by immunoSEQ multiplex PCR; TCRdb keeps only in-frame clonotypes and omits some of them. The sample includes approximately 160,000 clones, 90% of them seen just once. This clonotype was sampled from an adult in good health. V usage is TRBV4-2 and J usage is TRBJ1-5; 7 bases fit TRBD1. The starting material was peripheral blood, obtained on day 0 of AZD1222 vaccination. The DNA of the CDR3 is TGTGCCAGCAGCCCCGGACAGGCCAATCAGCCCCAGCATTTT. Its protein is CASSPGQANQPQHF.